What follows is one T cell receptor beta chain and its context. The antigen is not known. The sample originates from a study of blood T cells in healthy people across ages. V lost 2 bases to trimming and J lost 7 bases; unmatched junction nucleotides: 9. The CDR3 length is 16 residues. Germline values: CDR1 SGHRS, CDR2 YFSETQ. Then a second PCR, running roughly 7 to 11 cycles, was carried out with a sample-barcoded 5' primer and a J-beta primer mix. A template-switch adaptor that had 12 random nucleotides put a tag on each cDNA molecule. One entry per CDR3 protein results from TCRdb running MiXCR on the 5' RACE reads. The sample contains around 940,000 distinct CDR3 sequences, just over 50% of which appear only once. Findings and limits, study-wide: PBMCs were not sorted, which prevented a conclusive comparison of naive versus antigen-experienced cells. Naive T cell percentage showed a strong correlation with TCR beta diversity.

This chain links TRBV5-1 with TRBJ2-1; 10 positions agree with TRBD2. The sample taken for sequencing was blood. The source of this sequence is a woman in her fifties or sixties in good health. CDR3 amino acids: CASSFQAGGTSNEQFF. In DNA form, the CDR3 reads TGCGCCAGCAGCTTTCAAGCGGGAGGGACTTCAAATGAGCAGTTCTTC.